This record looks at one T cell receptor beta chain sequence and its context. Its antigen is not known. The test was conducted at deep level. In the original analysis: Filtering was not the same, since immunoSEQ gave junction-only sequences without quality scores. Method: immunoSEQ multiplex PCR; TCRdb's copy keeps in-frame clones and lacks some. V, J and clone size reflect that table, while D and trimming were determined from the DNA. The data show about 680,000 clones, around 90% seen once. Naive CD8 cells lacked CD45RO, underwent positive selection for CCR7 and left out terminally differentiated effector memory CD45RA+ cells. The data were taken from a study of shared clonotypes between healthy human individuals. Study-wide results and caveats: Rarefaction showed that sequencing of sorted subsets was incomplete (despite large depth).

V was pared by 6 bases and J by 6 bases, with 15 bases between. This CDR3 is built from 14 residues. The sequence was obtained from a man aged 25-45 years in good health. Source material: naive CD8+ T cells sorted from blood. The chain is built from TRBV23-1 and TRBJ2-4; perhaps D is TRBD1 or TRBD2 (6 bases each). Being an ORF, TRBV23-1 has a function that is uncertain. CDR3 DNA: TGCGCCAGCAGCAATCGGGGGCAGGGAAACATTCAGTACTTC. It is translated as CASSNRGQGNIQYF.